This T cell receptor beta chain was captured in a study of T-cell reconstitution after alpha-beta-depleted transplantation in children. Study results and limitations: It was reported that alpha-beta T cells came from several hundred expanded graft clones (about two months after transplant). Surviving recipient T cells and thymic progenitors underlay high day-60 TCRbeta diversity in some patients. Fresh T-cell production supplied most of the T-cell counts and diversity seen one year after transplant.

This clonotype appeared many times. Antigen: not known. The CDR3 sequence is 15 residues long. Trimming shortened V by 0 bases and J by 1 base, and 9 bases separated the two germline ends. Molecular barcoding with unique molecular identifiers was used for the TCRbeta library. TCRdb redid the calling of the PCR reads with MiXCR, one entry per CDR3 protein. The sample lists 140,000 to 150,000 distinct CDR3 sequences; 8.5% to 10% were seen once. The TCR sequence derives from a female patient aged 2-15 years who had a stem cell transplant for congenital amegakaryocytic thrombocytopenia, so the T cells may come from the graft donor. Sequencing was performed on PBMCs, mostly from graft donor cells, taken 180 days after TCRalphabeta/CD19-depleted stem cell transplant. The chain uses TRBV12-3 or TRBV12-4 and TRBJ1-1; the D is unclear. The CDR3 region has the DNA TGTGCCAGCAGTTTAGCAGGCAGGCCGAACACTGAAGCTTTCTTT. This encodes CASSLAGRPNTEAFF.